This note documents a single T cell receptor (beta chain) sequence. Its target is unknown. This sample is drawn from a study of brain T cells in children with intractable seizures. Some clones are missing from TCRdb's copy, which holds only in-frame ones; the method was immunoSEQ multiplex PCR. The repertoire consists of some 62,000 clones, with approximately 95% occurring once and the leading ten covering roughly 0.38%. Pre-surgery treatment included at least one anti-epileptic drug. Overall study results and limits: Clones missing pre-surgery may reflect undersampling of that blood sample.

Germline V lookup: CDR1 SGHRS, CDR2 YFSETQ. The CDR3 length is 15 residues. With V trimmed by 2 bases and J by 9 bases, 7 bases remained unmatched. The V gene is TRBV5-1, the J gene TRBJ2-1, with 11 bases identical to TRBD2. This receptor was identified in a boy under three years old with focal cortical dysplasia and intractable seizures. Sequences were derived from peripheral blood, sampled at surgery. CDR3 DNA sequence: TGCGCCAGCAGCTTCGGACTAGCGGGCTCAGGTGAGCAGTTCTTC. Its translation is CASSFGLAGSGEQFF.